One sample yielded the 32 T cell receptor beta chains listed below, sequenced in a study of T cell changes during pregnancy in multiple sclerosis. The data were produced by immunoSEQ multiplex PCR, yet TCRdb's version contains in-frame clones alone and is incomplete. The data hold under 50,000 clones, with 92% observed a single time. The material sequenced was CD4+ T cells from peripheral blood mononuclear cells, taken in the first trimester of pregnancy. The receptor set was obtained from a female donor with multiple sclerosis, enrolled in a pregnancy study.

The chain couples TRBV28 to TRBJ2-3; no definite D call. The length of the CDR3 is 12 residues. With 7 bases removed from V and 6 bases from J, the gap between germline ends came to 11 bases. CDR1 MDHEN and CDR2 SYDVKM come from the germline V gene. This CDR3 reads CASTGTWDTQYF. The DNA for the CDR3 is TGTGCCAGCACCGGTACGTGGGATACGCAGTATTTT.

The rearrangement links TRBV29-1 to TRBJ1-3, with D possibly being TRBD1 (5 bases). V gave up 0 bases and J gave up 4 bases, with 13 bases separating them. This CDR3 is built from 15 residues. Germline CDR1 is SQVTM and CDR2 is ANQGSEA. CDR3 sequence (DNA): TGCAGCGTTGAAGATGGTGGGGGGTTAGGAAACACCATATATTTT. The encoded protein is CSVEDGGGLGNTIYF.

V and J are TRBV4-2 and TRBJ2-3, with 15 bases identical to TRBD2. The germline V gene has CDR1 LGHNA and CDR2 YNFKEQ. J was trimmed by 0 bases and V by 0 bases; bases with no gene match: 4. The CDR3 is 19 amino acids. This CDR3 is CASSQDGTSGRLSTDTQYF. Written as DNA, the CDR3 is TGTGCCAGCAGCCAAGATGGGACTAGCGGGAGGCTTAGCACAGATACGCAGTATTTT.

This clone is a singleton in its sample. CDR3 in amino acids: CASSTGTAYGYTF. The DNA for the CDR3 is TGTGCCAGCAGCACGGGGACAGCCTATGGCTACACCTTC. The chain carries TRBV28 and TRBJ1-2, with TRBD1 identical over 7 bases. CDR3 length: 13 residues. Losses at the gene ends were 6 bases for V and 4 bases for J; bases not matched to a gene: 5. From germline, CDR1 is MDHEN and CDR2 SYDVKM.

The rearrangement joins TRBV7-2 to TRBJ2-1, with 7 bases that match TRBD2. CDR3 length: 15 residues. The germline V gene encodes CDR1 SGHTA and CDR2 FQGNSA. V lost 5 bases and J lost 0; bases outside the gene matches: 4. The CDR3 region is CASSQAGSSYNEQFF. The CDR3 DNA is TGTGCCAGCAGCCAAGCGGGGAGCTCCTACAATGAGCAGTTCTTC.

This clone was recorded only once. CDR3 bases: TGTGCCACCAGCAGACCTGCCCCCAACCTAGCGGGAGTCCCAGATACGCAGTATTTT. Translation gives CATSRPAPNLAGVPDTQYF. V usage is TRBV15 and J usage is TRBJ2-3; 10 nucleotides agree with TRBD2. Germline V gene sequence: CDR1 LNHNV, CDR2 YYDKDF (reference sequence). Trimming took 2 bases from V and 4 from J; bases not matched to a gene: 15. This CDR3 is built from 19 residues.

This clone has a handful of counts. V and J are TRBV30 and TRBJ1-2; no reliable D call. Trimming pared 3 bases from V and 8 bases from J, leaving 7 bases between. The CDR3 is 10 amino acids. The germline V gene encodes CDR1 GTSNPN and CDR2 SVGIG (reference sequence). CDR3 in DNA: TGTGCCTGGAGAGCGGGAGGCTACACCTTC. This translates into CAWRAGGYTF.

This clone turned up a few times. The chain has TRBV7-8 and TRBJ1-5; no firm D call. The CDR3 sequence is 16 residues long. Germline V gene lookup returns CDR1 SGHVS and CDR2 FQNEAQ. V was pared by 6 bases and J by 3 bases, with 18 bases between. CDR3 residues: CASSRRRARNNQPQHF. The CDR3 nucleotides are TGTGCCAGCAGTCGTAGGAGGGCGAGGAACAATCAGCCCCAGCATTTT.

The V gene is TRBV12-2, the J gene TRBJ1-5; no check of the table's D call, TRBD1, against the DNA was made. TRBV12-2 is marked as a pseudogene. The CDR3 contains 15 residues. The chain's CDR3 is CASRSERQGSWPQHF. Here the CDR3 DNA reads TGTGCAAGTCGCTCCGAGAGACAGGGGAGTTGGCCCCAGCATTTT.

The chain has TRBV11-3 and TRBJ2-2; 7 bases are a match to TRBD1. The CDR3 consists of 15 residues. Germline lookup yields CDR1 SGHNT and CDR2 YENEEA. Unmatched junction bases numbered 2, after V lost 1 base and J lost 3 bases. The CDR3 nucleotides are TGTGCCAGCAGCTTAGGGGACAGTTACACCGGGGAGCTGTTTTTT. This gives the protein CASSLGDSYTGELFF.

The rearrangement uses TRBV5-4 and TRBJ1-1; the D is unclear. This CDR3 region has 13 residues. V shed 4 bases and J shed 5 bases, with 12 bases lying between them. CDR1 SGHNT and CDR2 YYREEE come from the germline V gene (reference sequence). The CDR3 bases are TGTGCCAGCAGCCAGACAAGCAGGACTGAAGCTTTCTTT. As protein: CASSQTSRTEAFF.

This clone has a single count. The chain's CDR3 is CAISELAGAAGELFF. CDR3 coding DNA: TGTGCCATCAGTGAGCTAGCGGGAGCGGCCGGGGAGCTGTTTTTT. The gene calls are TRBV10-3 and TRBJ2-2, with 10 bases that match TRBD2. CDR3 size: 15 residues. Germline lookup yields CDR1 ENHRY and CDR2 SYGVKD. Trimming at V came to 2 bases and at J to 6 bases, leaving 3 bases not matched to a gene.

The J gene is TRBJ1-2, the V gene TRBV29-1; a weak D match, TRBD1 (5 bases). Between the trimmed V and J ends, which lost 5 bases and 8 bases, there was a span of 12 bases. The CDR3 consists of 11 residues. Per germline, CDR1 SQVTM and CDR2 ANQGSEA. DNA of the CDR3: TGCAGCGTTACGTCAAGGGGCGGCTACACCTTC. It translates to CSVTSRGGYTF.

CDR3 protein: CASSSGLLGQYF. CDR3 nucleotides: TGTGCCAGCAGCTCGGGACTCTTAGGGCAGTACTTC. The chain recombines TRBV7-2 with TRBJ2-7; the D gene is possibly TRBD2 (6 bases). With 4 bases removed from V and 9 bases from J, the gap between germline ends came to 13 bases. CDR3 length: 12 amino acids. Germline CDR1 reads SGHTA; CDR2 reads FQGNSA.

The chain employs TRBV19 and TRBJ2-5, with a possible D match to TRBD1 (6 bases). Looked up from germline, CDR1 is LNHDA and CDR2 is SQIVND (reference sequence). V lost 5 bases to trimming and J lost 9 bases, with 19 bases between them. The CDR3 totals 14 residues. DNA for the CDR3: TGTGCCAGTAGTGGTCCCGGGACACGCGGATCCCAGTACTTC. Protein: CASSGPGTRGSQYF.

This clone has ten or more counts. This chain connects TRBV7-2 to TRBJ1-1; D is possibly TRBD1 (6 bases). The CDR3 has 13 residues. Between the trimmed V and J ends, which lost 5 bases and 2 bases, there was a span of 9 bases. CDR1 is SGHTA, CDR2 FQGNSA, per germline. The CDR3, as DNA: TGTGCCAGCAGCCAGGGGAGAAACACTGAAGCTTTCTTT. It codes for CASSQGRNTEAFF.

The gene calls are TRBV28 and TRBJ2-2; 9 bases agree with TRBD1. There are 15 residues in the CDR3. Losses at the gene ends were 6 bases for V and 5 bases for J; bases not matched to a gene: 7. Germline CDR1 MDHEN, CDR2 SYDVKM. The CDR3 DNA sequence: TGTGCCAGCAGAACAGGGGGCACGTTGACCGGGGAGCTGTTTTTT. This sequence encodes CASRTGGTLTGELFF.

This sequence joins TRBV2 and TRBJ1-3, with D uncertain. The CDR3 runs 13 residues. CDR1 is SNHLY and CDR2 is FYNNEI in the germline V gene. Trimming pared 8 bases from V and 0 bases from J, leaving 8 bases between. CDR3 amino acids: CASSPSSGNTIYF. The CDR3 nucleotides are TGTGCCAGCTCCCCGAGCTCTGGAAACACCATATATTTT.

The V call is TRBV10-3, the J call TRBJ1-3, with D tentatively TRBD1 (6 bases). CDR3 size: 16 residues. The V gene's germline CDR1 is ENHRY and CDR2 SYGVKD. V lost 1 base, J lost 0 bases, and 10 bases lay in between. CDR3 protein: CAISEYRGGSGNTIYF. In DNA form, the CDR3 reads TGTGCCATCAGTGAGTACCGAGGGGGCTCTGGAAACACCATATATTTT.

The chain links TRBV19 to TRBJ2-1; TRBD1 aligns across 7 bases. Germline-derived CDR1 and CDR2 are LNHDA and SQIVND (reference sequence). The CDR3 is 15 residues long. Losses at the gene ends were 4 bases for V and 2 bases for J; bases not matched to a gene: 5. The CDR3 is CASSRQGQTYNEQFF. CDR3 bases: TGTGCCAGTAGTAGACAGGGACAAACCTACAATGAGCAGTTCTTC.

This chain links TRBV21-1 with TRBJ2-7; the DNA was not used to check the table's D call, TRBD1. TRBV21-1 is a listed pseudogene. CDR3 length equals 13 residues. The CDR3 is CAASGTGTYEQYF. CDR3 coding DNA: TGTGCCGCCTCGGGAACAGGGACGTACGAGCAGTACTTC.

The chain recombines TRBV9 with TRBJ2-5, with TRBD1 as a possible D gene (7 bases). This CDR3 has 18 amino acids. Germline V gives CDR1 SGDLS, CDR2 YYNGEE. V shed 4 bases and J shed 2 bases, with 24 bases lying between them. The CDR3 spells CASSIRGDSLLGQETQYF. The CDR3 bases are TGTGCCAGCAGCATAAGGGGGGACAGCCTATTGGGACAAGAGACCCAGTACTTC.

V gene TRBV6-1 combines with J gene TRBJ1-1; TRBD1 is a possible D gene (6 bases). The V gene's germline CDR1 is MNHNS and CDR2 SASEGT. The germline V and J ends were trimmed by 7 bases and 3 bases, with 18 bases remaining between them. The length of the CDR3 is 15 residues. Written as DNA, the CDR3 is TGTGCCAGCATGAGATTTTCAGGGGCTGACACTGAAGCTTTCTTT. This gives the protein CASMRFSGADTEAFF.

The chain employs TRBV28 and TRBJ2-7; D is uncertain. Trimming removed 6 bases at V and 6 bases at J, with 12 bases between. The germline V gene has CDR1 MDHEN and CDR2 SYDVKM. The length of the CDR3 is 12 residues. CDR3 coding DNA: TGTGCCAGCAGCGAGGCCCTGGCCGAGCAGTACTTC. This codes for CASSEALAEQYF.

This clone appeared a single time. This chain links TRBV7-2 with TRBJ2-6, with D perhaps TRBD2 (6 bases). With 5 bases removed from V and 0 bases from J, the gap between germline ends came to 14 bases. The CDR3 is made up of 17 amino acids. The germline gives CDR1 SGHTA, CDR2 FQGNSA. This chain's CDR3 is CASSRGGRVSGANVLTF. The CDR3 DNA follows: TGTGCCAGCAGCAGAGGAGGGCGGGTCTCTGGGGCCAACGTCCTGACTTTC.

The genes are TRBV18 and TRBJ2-4; tentative D call: TRBD1 (6 bases). Germline V gene lookup returns CDR1 KGHSH and CDR2 LQKENI. There are 21 residues in the CDR3. The V end lost 6 bases, the J end lost 0 bases, and 30 bases lay between the germline ends. The CDR3 sequence is CASSPYQIPGHGRLAKNIQYF. DNA for the CDR3: TGTGCCAGCTCTCCCTACCAAATTCCGGGACACGGCCGGTTAGCCAAAAACATTCAGTACTTC.

This clone was recorded only once. The rearrangement uses TRBV19 and TRBJ2-2; 9 nucleotides agree with TRBD1. CDR1 is LNHDA and CDR2 is SQIVND in the germline V gene (reference sequence). This CDR3 spans 16 amino acids. V shed 6 bases, J shed 3 bases, and the junction held 8 bases outside the gene matches. CDR3 nucleotide sequence: TGTGCCAGTAGGACTTCGGACAGGGGCGACACCGGGGAGCTGTTTTTT. Its protein is CASRTSDRGDTGELFF.

The chain has TRBV12-5 and TRBJ2-3; D gene ambiguous. The CDR3 runs to 13 residues. V lost 8 bases, J lost 1 base, and 10 bases lay in between. CDR1 LGHNT and CDR2 FRNRAP come from the germline V gene. CDR3 DNA: TGTGCTAGTCGGTCAGAGGGCACAGATACGCAGTATTTT. Protein: CASRSEGTDTQYF.

This sequence joins TRBV15 and TRBJ1-3; possible D gene TRBD1, 6 bases. V was trimmed by 5 bases and J by 3 bases, leaving 11 bases between them. The CDR3 runs to 14 residues. CDR1 and CDR2 (germline): LNHNV, YYDKDF (reference sequence). The CDR3 sequence: CATSFQGSGNTIYF. CDR3 DNA: TGTGCCACCAGCTTCCAGGGGAGTGGAAACACCATATATTTT.

The genes are TRBV30 and TRBJ2-7, with D unclear. CDR3 length: 12 amino acids. Looked up from germline, CDR1 is GTSNPN and CDR2 is SVGIG (reference sequence). V gave up 0 bases and J gave up 0 bases, with 3 bases separating them. The CDR3 region is CAWSVSSYEQYF. CDR3 DNA: TGTGCCTGGAGTGTGAGCTCCTACGAGCAGTACTTC.

The CDR3 here is CASSFDSANTGELFF. Here the CDR3 DNA reads TGTGCCAGCAGCTTCGATAGCGCGAACACCGGGGAGCTGTTTTTT. The chain combines TRBV5-4 with TRBJ2-2, with D tentatively TRBD2 (5 bases). V lost 2 bases and J 0 bases, leaving 8 bases between the germline ends. The CDR3 is made up of 15 amino acids. Germline CDR1 is SGHNT and CDR2 is YYREEE (reference sequence).

J is TRBJ2-7 and V is TRBV28; TRBD2 matches at 7 bases. Germline assignment: CDR1 MDHEN and CDR2 SYDVKM. The CDR3 is 16 residues long. The V gene end was trimmed by 3 bases and the J gene end by 5 bases; junction bases not matched to a gene: 13. The CDR3 region has the DNA TGTGCCAGCAGTTTCCCAGGAGGCGGGAGAGTTAACGAGCAGTACTTC. It codes for CASSFPGGGRVNEQYF. Full variable domain (outside the CDR3, taken from reference TRBV28 and TRBJ2-7): DVKVTQSSRYLVKRTGEKVFLECVQDMDHENMFWYRQDPGLGLRLIYFSYDVKMKEKGDIPEGYSVSREKKERFSLILESASTNQTSMYLCASSFPGGGRVNEQYFGPGTRLTVT.